This T cell receptor beta chain emerged from a study of T cell clonotyping in hematopoietic cell transplantation. Here immunoSEQ multiplex PCR was the method, and the copy in TCRdb shows in-frame clones only, minus some. The sample includes some 9,600 clones, around 86% of them seen just once. Time point given: recipient sample about 28 days before transplant, after cytoreduction. CDR3 size: 14 residues. Germline V gene data show CDR1 as SGHRS and CDR2 as YFSETQ. V lost 1 base and J 3 bases, leaving 9 bases between the germline ends. The sequencing here drew on peripheral blood mononuclear cells, taken before stem cell transplant. The chain combines TRBV5-1 with TRBJ2-3, with unresolved D. The receptor's source is a woman aged 50 to 60 with chronic myeloid leukemia. Some clones in this sample may be carry-over from other donors' samples. CDR3 coding DNA: TGCGCCAGCAGCTTGAACGGCGGTACAGATACGCAGTATTTT. Translated: CASSLNGGTDTQYF.